This TCR beta chain was found in a study of blood T cell repertoires in COVID-19. Study background: Samples of COVID-19 (acute and convalescent) were obtained from the United States, Italy and Spain. In each case, the material was cDNA or gDNA derived from T cells, B-cell-depleted T cells, or PBMCs.

Trimming took off 5 bases at V and 3 bases at J, with 14 bases between the two ends. The CDR3 length is 14 residues. Germline V gene sequence: CDR1 LNHDA, CDR2 SQIVND (reference sequence). In the original workflow: From reference gene primer amplification, estimates of nucleated cell counts were derived. Profiled with immunoSEQ multiplex PCR; TCRdb holds only in-frame clones, not every one. The V and J calls and the clone size are those of that table, but D and trimming were determined from the DNA. The sample yields fewer than 250,000 clones, approximately 90% seen once. The gene calls are TRBV19 and TRBJ2-7; TRBD2 might be the D (5 bases). The receptor comes from a man between 60 and 75 years old with COVID-19, enrolled during active disease. The specimen was peripheral blood. As DNA, the CDR3 is TGTGCCAGTAGTCGGGGTGGCGGAGACTACGAGCAGTACTTC. This gives the protein CASSRGGGDYEQYF. Filled out from reference TRBV19 and TRBJ2-7, the complete variable domain reads DGGITQSPKYLFRKEGQNVTLSCEQNLNHDAMYWYRQDPGQGLRLIYYSQIVNDFQKGDIAEGYSVSREKKESFPLTVTSAQKNPTAFYLCASSRGGGDYEQYFGPGTRLTVT.